Reported below is one T cell receptor (beta chain). The data originate from a study of blood T cell repertoires in COVID-19. Here immunoSEQ multiplex PCR was the method, and the copy in TCRdb shows in-frame clones only, minus some. Of about 440,000 clones in the sample, around 89% were seen once. Sequencing input: peripheral blood. The source of this sequence is a woman between 25 and 40 years old with acute or convalescent COVID-19.

CDR3 nucleotides: TGTGCCAGCAGCGGAGACAATGAGCAGTTCTTC. Its protein is CASSGDNEQFF. This rearrangement joins TRBV9 to TRBJ2-1; unclear D gene. Trimming cost V 3 bases and J 5 bases, with 3 bases left between them. This CDR3 has 11 amino acids. Germline V lookup: CDR1 SGDLS, CDR2 YYNGEE.